The 21 T cell receptor beta chains below were found in one sample sequenced in a study of OX40 agonist ivuxolimab in advanced cancers. Libraries were prepared by immunoSEQ multiplex PCR; TCRdb keeps only in-frame clonotypes and omits some of them. There are around 78,000 clones in the sample; 80% to 90% occur only once, and 0.94% lies in the top ten. Material: CD4+ or CD8+ T cells sorted from blood, obtained in a trial of the OX40 agonist ivuxolimab. All receptors come from an adult with an advanced solid tumor such as melanoma, head and neck, liver or kidney cancer.

The chain is built from TRBV4-1 and TRBJ2-5; TRBD2 matches at 9 bases. This CDR3 is 15 amino acids long. From germline, CDR1 is MGHRA and CDR2 YSYEKL. Trimming removed 1 base from V and 4 bases from J; junction bases left unmatched: 4. The CDR3 region is CASSQGLAGTETQYF. The CDR3 region has the DNA TGCGCCAGCAGCCAAGGGCTAGCGGGGACAGAGACCCAGTACTTC.

This chain uses TRBV9 with TRBJ2-3, with D possibly TRBD2 on 6 matching bases. This CDR3 region has 16 residues. V gave up 2 bases and J gave up 2 bases, with 15 bases separating them. Per germline, CDR1 SGDLS and CDR2 YYNGEE. The CDR3 region has the DNA TGTGCCAGCAGCGTCGGGAGTATGGGGGACACAGATACGCAGTATTTT. It codes for CASSVGSMGDTDTQYF.

The genes are TRBV5-1 and TRBJ2-7; 8 bases agree with TRBD1. This CDR3 has 14 residues. Per the germline V gene, CDR1 is SGHRS and CDR2 is YFSETQ. With 4 bases clipped from V and 5 bases from J, the junction kept 8 bases outside the gene matches. The CDR3 coding sequence is TGCGCCAGCAGCCCGTCGGACAGGGCGGACGAGCAGTACTTC. It is translated as CASSPSDRADEQYF.

V is TRBV18 and J is TRBJ2-7; D uncertain. Trimming cost V 0 bases and J 5 bases, with 11 bases left between them. CDR3 length: 14 residues. Germline assignment: CDR1 KGHSH and CDR2 LQKENI. The CDR3 nucleotides are TGTGCCAGCTCACCACCAACGTATATCCACGAGCAGTACTTC. Amino acid sequence: CASSPPTYIHEQYF.

This rearrangement joins TRBV9 to TRBJ2-3; D gene unclear. The V end was cut by 4 bases, the J end by 1 base, with 7 bases between. The V gene's germline CDR1 is SGDLS and CDR2 YYNGEE. CDR3 length: 13 amino acids. The CDR3 bases are TGTGCCAGCAGCAAAACGGGCACAGATACGCAGTATTTT. Protein sequence: CASSKTGTDTQYF.

The V and J genes are TRBV6-6 and TRBJ1-2; unclear D gene. The CDR3 covers 13 residues. V was trimmed by 6 bases and J by 8 bases, leaving 16 bases between them. CDR1 MNHNY and CDR2 SVGAGI come from the germline V gene (reference sequence). The DNA of the CDR3 is TGTGCCAGCAGGAATCCCGGGATGGAGGGCTACACCTTC. Translated, it gives CASRNPGMEGYTF.

The rearrangement links TRBV9 to TRBJ2-7; D could derive from TRBD1 or TRBD2 (5 bases each). V lost 4 bases to trimming and J lost 9 bases, with 17 bases between them. The CDR3 is 13 residues long. Per the germline V gene, CDR1 is SGDLS and CDR2 is YYNGEE. The CDR3 bases are TGTGCCAGCAGCCTCGGGGACGGGTCGACGCAGTACTTC. Its translation: CASSLGDGSTQYF.

This rearrangement joins TRBV7-8 to TRBJ2-1; TRBD1 matches at 7 bases. This CDR3 is 14 amino acids long. Trimming removed 5 bases from V and 5 bases from J; junction bases left unmatched: 6. Germline V gene sequence: CDR1 SGHVS, CDR2 FQNEAQ. The CDR3 DNA is TGTGCCAGCAGCATAAGGGGGCCGGACAATGAGCAGTTCTTC. This sequence encodes CASSIRGPDNEQFF.

In regard to this clone: Relative to the germline gene, one junction end is altered; a read error may explain this. The V call is TRBV7-3, the J call TRBJ1-6; D not resolved. This CDR3 region has 8 residues. Looked up from germline, CDR1 is SGHTA and CDR2 is FQGTGA. As DNA, the CDR3 is TGTGCCAGCATCATCATAAACTTT. This encodes CASIIINF.

The chain has TRBV11-2 and TRBJ2-2; no definite D call. This CDR3 contains 15 residues. The V end lost 5 bases, the J end lost 5 bases, and 15 bases lay between the germline ends. Germline V gene sequence: CDR1 SGHAT, CDR2 FQNNGV. Here the CDR3 DNA reads TGTGCCAGCAGCCTCCGACCCTTGGGGACCGGGGAGCTGTTTTTT. This translates into CASSLRPLGTGELFF.

The V gene is TRBV2, the J gene TRBJ2-7; D is unresolved. CDR3 length equals 12 residues. The V gene lost 5 bases and the J gene lost 3 bases, with 8 bases spanning the gap. The germline CDR1 and CDR2 sequences are SNHLY and FYNNEI. The CDR3 nucleotides read TGTGCCAGCAGTAACCTAGACTACGAGCAGTACTTC. Translation gives CASSNLDYEQYF. Using reference TRBV2 and TRBJ2-7 for the parts outside the CDR3, the full variable domain is EPEVTQTPSHQVTQMGQEVILRCVPISNHLYFYWYRQILGQKVEFLVSFYNNEISEKSEIFDDQFSVERPDGSNFTLKIRSTKLEDSAMYFCASSNLDYEQYFGPGTRLTVT.

This clone has just a few counts. The J gene is TRBJ2-7, the V gene TRBV19; 7 nucleotides match TRBD1. This CDR3 comprises 19 residues. The V gene end was trimmed by 3 bases and the J gene end by 2 bases; junction bases not matched to a gene: 19. Per germline, CDR1 LNHDA and CDR2 SQIVND (reference sequence). This CDR3 reads CASSIRLDMEQGTAYEQYF. The CDR3 nucleotides read TGTGCCAGTAGTATTAGGCTTGATATGGAACAGGGGACCGCCTACGAGCAGTACTTC.

The CDR3, as DNA: TGTGCCAGCAGTCAGTGGGGGGAGGTATACAATGAGCAGTTCTTC. It translates to CASSQWGEVYNEQFF. The gene calls are TRBV6-5 and TRBJ2-1; tentatively, D is TRBD2 (6 bases). Germline V gives CDR1 MNHEY, CDR2 SVGAGI. Trimming pared 5 bases from V and 4 bases from J, leaving 15 bases between. This CDR3 contains 15 residues.

This chain connects TRBV27 to TRBJ2-7, with TRBD1 matching 12 bases. Losses at the gene ends were 5 bases for V and 3 bases for J; bases not matched to a gene: 8. Per the germline V gene, CDR1 is MNHEY and CDR2 is SMNVEV (reference sequence). This CDR3 has 16 residues. The chain's CDR3 is CASSPLGTGGLYEQYF. The CDR3 DNA follows: TGTGCCAGCAGTCCCCTCGGGACAGGGGGCCTCTACGAGCAGTACTTC.

The gene calls are TRBV11-2 and TRBJ2-7; no firm D call. Germline CDR1 reads SGHAT; CDR2 reads FQNNGV. Trimming removed 2 bases at V and 3 bases at J, with 5 bases between. This CDR3 contains 12 residues. CDR3 nucleotide sequence: TGTGCCAGCAGCTTACAGGACTACGAGCAGTACTTC. This codes for CASSLQDYEQYF.

The rearrangement uses TRBV10-3 and TRBJ2-7; D is uncertain. The V gene lost 0 bases and the J gene lost 1 base, with 1 base spanning the gap. The CDR3 contains 12 residues. Germline V gene data show CDR1 as ENHRY and CDR2 as SYGVKD. The CDR3 DNA reads as TGTGCCATCAGTGAGTCGTCCTACGAGCAGTACTTC. It specifies CAISESSYEQYF.

The chain couples TRBV4-2 to TRBJ1-6; unclear D gene. CDR3 length equals 16 residues. The germline gives CDR1 LGHNA, CDR2 YNFKEQ. Trimming removed 3 bases from V and 5 bases from J, with 14 bases in between. As DNA, the CDR3 is TGTGCCAGCAGCCACCTCCTTGTGCAGGATAATTCACCCCTCCACTTT. Translated: CASSHLLVQDNSPLHF.

CDR3 sequence: CASSLTGTTNTGELFF. The CDR3, as DNA: TGCGCCAGCAGCTTGACCGGGACAACGAACACCGGGGAGCTGTTTTTT. This sequence joins TRBV5-1 and TRBJ2-2, with TRBD1 as a possible D gene (6 bases). V gave up 1 base and J gave up 0 bases, with 10 bases separating them. Looked up from germline, CDR1 is SGHRS and CDR2 is YFSETQ. CDR3 length: 16 amino acids.

This clone has more than one count but fewer than ten. J is TRBJ1-5 and V is TRBV18; 8 bases are shared with TRBD1. CDR3 size: 15 residues. J gave up 7 bases and V 2 bases, and 7 bases lay outside the gene matches. The germline gives CDR1 KGHSH, CDR2 LQKENI. The CDR3 sequence: CASSPGNRGYQPQHF. DNA of the CDR3: TGTGCCAGCTCACCAGGGAACAGGGGGTACCAGCCCCAGCATTTT.

The rearrangement joins TRBV27 to TRBJ2-5; a possible D gene is TRBD2 (7 bases). The CDR3 totals 13 residues. Trimming cost V 2 bases and J 9 bases, with 13 bases left between them. Per germline, CDR1 MNHEY and CDR2 SMNVEV (reference sequence). This chain's CDR3 is CASSLKEGGPQYF. The CDR3 DNA sequence: TGTGCCAGCAGTTTAAAGGAGGGGGGGCCCCAGTACTTC.

V usage is TRBV5-1 and J usage is TRBJ2-2, with 7 bases fitting TRBD1. Germline-derived CDR1 and CDR2 are SGHRS and YFSETQ. V was clipped by 4 bases and J by 4 bases; unmatched bases: 10. The CDR3 extends over 16 amino acids. CDR3 sequence (DNA): TGCGCCAGCAGCACCTCCGGGACAGCCGCCACCGGGGAGCTGTTTTTT. Translated: CASSTSGTAATGELFF. Drawing the rest from reference TRBV5-1 and TRBJ2-2, the complete variable domain is KAGVTQTPRYLIKTRGQQVTLSCSPISGHRSVSWYQQTPGQGLQFLFEYFSETQRNKGNFPGRFSGRQFSNSRSEMNVSTLELGDSALYLCASSTSGTAATGELFFGEGSRLTVL.